Listed below are T cell receptor beta chains from one sample, sequenced in a study of T-cell reconstitution after alpha-beta-depleted transplantation in children. TCRdb used MiXCR to reprocess the PCR reads, holding one entry per CDR3 protein. The table has around 600,000 distinct CDR3 sequences, roughly a tenth seen once; the top ten hold about 4%. The specimen comprised PBMCs from the stem cell graft donor, sampled from the stem cell graft. These TCRs come from a human donor who donated a stem cell graft to a child with acute myeloid leukemia. CDR3s include the opening cysteine and the closing phenylalanine or tryptophan. The D gene is left open where the match is weak. Expanded clones get a size class; other rows say once, few or many, or leave the size out.

TRBV24-1	many	TRBD2	16	TRBJ2-1	TGTGCCACCAGTGATGTACTAGCGGGGGGCAAGAATGAGCAGTTCTTC	CATSDVLAGGKNEQFF
TRBV19	.	.	15	TRBJ2-3	TGTGCCAGTAGTTCCCCAAGGAGGGCCACAGATACGCAGTATTTT	CASSSPRRATDTQYF
TRBV12-3/TRBV12-4	few	.	16	TRBJ2-3	TGTGCCAGCAGTTTGGCCGGCCAAGTCGGCACAGATACGCAGTATTTT	CASSLAGQVGTDTQYF
TRBV14	few	TRBD2	14	TRBJ2-3	TGTGCCAGCAGCTTTAGCGGGATAACAGATACGCAGTATTTT	CASSFSGITDTQYF
TRBV5-1	.	.	15	TRBJ2-6	TGCGCCAGCAGCCTTAAAGGCTCTGGGGCCAACGTCCTGACTTTC	CASSLKGSGANVLTF
TRBV27	many	.	13	TRBJ2-5	TGTGCCAGCAGTTTAAGACTATGGGAGACCCAGTACTTC	CASSLRLWETQYF
TRBV5-1	.	.	14	TRBJ1-2	TGCGCCATCAGCTTGGATGGGCCTAACTATGGCTACACCTTC	CAISLDGPNYGYTF
TRBV6-5	.	.	17	TRBJ2-1	TGTGCCAGCAGTTACTCAAAGCGGACCCGCTCCTACAATGAGCAGTTCTTC	CASSYSKRTRSYNEQFF
TRBV5-1	.	TRBD2	13	TRBJ2-5	TGCGCCAGCGGGGCGGGAGGCCAAGAGACCCAGTACTTC	CASGAGGQETQYF
TRBV6-2/TRBV6-3	.	.	15	TRBJ2-1	TGTGCCAGCAGTTACAGAATGGCCTGGTCCCGTGAGCAGTTCTTC	CASSYRMAWSREQFF
TRBV7-3	.	TRBD2	17	TRBJ2-2	TGTGCCAGCAGCTTAGCCCGACTAGCGGGAGACACCGGGGAGCTGTTTTTT	CASSLARLAGDTGELFF
TRBV4-3	few	.	15	TRBJ2-1	TGCGCCAGCAGCCAAGATCCGCAGGGCCACAATGAGCAGTTCTTC	CASSQDPQGHNEQFF
TRBV15	.	.	17	TRBJ2-1	TGTGCCACCAGCAGAGCCGTGAGGGACGGGACCCTCGGGGAGCAGTTCTTC	CATSRAVRDGTLGEQFF
TRBV14	many	.	16	TRBJ2-3	TGTGCCAGCAGCCAAGGTTCAGGGGCGGCGGGGGATACGCAGTATTTT	CASSQGSGAAGDTQYF
TRBV6-1	.	.	15	TRBJ2-1	TGTGCCAGCAGGCAGGGGGGCGTTAAAGAGGGCGTGCAGTTCTTC	CASRQGGVKEGVQFF
TRBV30	few	.	11	TRBJ2-7	TGTGCCTGGAGTCCATCCTACGAGCAGTACTTC	CAWSPSYEQYF
TRBV5-1	.	TRBD2	14	TRBJ2-7	TGCGCCAGCAGCTTACTAGCGGGAGTACAAGAGCAGTACTTC	CASSLLAGVQEQYF
TRBV6-5	few	TRBD2	16	TRBJ2-1	TGTGCCAGCAGTTATGATCGCGCTAGCGGGAACAATGAGCAGTTCTTC	CASSYDRASGNNEQFF
TRBV5-1	.	TRBD1	17	TRBJ2-7	TGCGCCAGCAGCTTGGACCTAGGACAGGGACCCTCCTACGAGCAGTACTTC	CASSLDLGQGPSYEQYF
TRBV4-3	few	.	15	TRBJ2-5	TGCGCCAGCAGCCAAGTGTGGAGGGGAGTAGGGACCCAGTACTTC	CASSQVWRGVGTQYF
TRBV11-1	few	.	14	TRBJ2-5	TGTGCCAGCAGCTTACGTCTCAGGGAAGAGACCCAGTACTTC	CASSLRLREETQYF
TRBV12-3/TRBV12-4	.	TRBD2	16	TRBJ2-3	TGTGCCAGCAGTCCCTTGGGACTAGCGGGCCGAGATACGCAGTATTTT	CASSPLGLAGRDTQYF
TRBV29-1	.	.	12	TRBJ2-1	TGCAGCGTGAGGGCCCTTGGGAATGAGCAGTTCTTC	CSVRALGNEQFF
TRBV18	few	TRBD2	13	TRBJ2-7	TGTGCCAGCGCGATCAGCGGGAGCTACGAGCAGTACTTC	CASAISGSYEQYF
TRBV3-1	.	TRBD2	15	TRBJ2-3	TGTGCCAGCTCTGCCCGCGGGGGAGGAGGCGATACGCAGTATTTT	CASSARGGGGDTQYF
TRBV20-1	.	.	12	TRBJ2-1	TGCAGTGCTAGAAGCCCGGGGAATGAGCAGTTCTTC	CSARSPGNEQFF
TRBV20-1	.	.	15	TRBJ2-5	TGCAGTGCTAGCGGGAGTGGGGGAATCCAAGAGACCCAGTACTTC	CSASGSGGIQETQYF
TRBV3-1	many	.	19	TRBJ2-7	TGTGCCAGCAGCGGTACAGCTGGAGGCCAAGATGCCGGGACCTACGAGCAGTACTTC	CASSGTAGGQDAGTYEQYF
TRBV7-2	.	.	15	TRBJ2-7	TGTGCCAGCAGCTTAGCGGCGGGGCAAGCCTACGAGCAGTACTTC	CASSLAAGQAYEQYF
TRBV7-2	.	.	15	TRBJ2-1	TGTGCCAGCAGCTTAGAACGCGGGACCCGGAATGAGCAGTTCTTC	CASSLERGTRNEQFF
TRBV20-1	.	.	11	TRBJ2-5	TGCGGGGCCGGGCCTGACGAGACCCAGTACTTC	CGAGPDETQYF
TRBV9	.	.	20	TRBJ2-5	TGTGCCAGCAGCTTAAGGGCATGGCCAGGGGCTAACTTACAAAGGGAGACCCAGTACTTC	CASSLRAWPGANLQRETQYF
TRBV12-3/TRBV12-4	few	TRBD1	14	TRBJ1-1	TGTGCCAGCAGTCATAGGACAGGGCGCACTGAAGCTTTCTTT	CASSHRTGRTEAFF
TRBV6-1	.	TRBD2	16	TRBJ2-3	TGTGCCAGCAGTGAAATAGGGAGGGCCTATACAGATACGCAGTATTTT	CASSEIGRAYTDTQYF
TRBV12-3/TRBV12-4	many	TRBD1	17	TRBJ1-1	TGTGCCAGCAGTTCCCTTCGGACAGGACTCTACCCCAGAGGAGCTTTCTTT	CASSSLRTGLYPRGAFF
TRBV24-1	.	.	14	TRBJ1-5	TGTGCCACCCGAGGGGTTGGACAAAATCAGCCCCAGCATTTT	CATRGVGQNQPQHF
TRBV6-5	many	.	15	TRBJ2-1	TGTGCCAGCATTAACAGGAAAAGTATGGACAATGAGCAGTTCTTC	CASINRKSMDNEQFF